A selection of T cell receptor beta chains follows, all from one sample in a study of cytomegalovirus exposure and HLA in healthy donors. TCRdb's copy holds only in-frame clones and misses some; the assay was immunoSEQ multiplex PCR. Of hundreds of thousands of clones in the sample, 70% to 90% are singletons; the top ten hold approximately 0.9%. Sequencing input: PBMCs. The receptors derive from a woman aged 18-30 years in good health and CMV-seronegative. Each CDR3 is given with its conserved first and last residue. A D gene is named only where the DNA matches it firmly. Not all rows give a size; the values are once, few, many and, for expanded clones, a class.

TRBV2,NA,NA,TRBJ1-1,TGTGCCAGCAGTCAAAGAGGGTTAAACACTGAAGCTTTCTTT,CASSQRGLNTEAFF
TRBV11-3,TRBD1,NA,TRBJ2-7,TGTGCCAGCCGCCGGAAGGACAGGGGGAGCTACGAGCAGTACTTC,CASRRKDRGSYEQYF
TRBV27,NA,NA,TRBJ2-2,TGTGCCAGCAGTCGCGCGAACACCGGGGAGCTGTTTTTT,CASSRANTGELFF
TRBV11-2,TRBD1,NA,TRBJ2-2,TGTGCCAGCAGCTTAGCTTCTGCGACAGGGATACTGTTTTTT,CASSLASATGILFF
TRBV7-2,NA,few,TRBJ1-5,TGTGCCAGCAGTACGCGGGGGAATCAGCCCCAGCATTTT,CASSTRGNQPQHF
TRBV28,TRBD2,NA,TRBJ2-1,TGTGCCAGCGGGGGACTAGCGGGGTACAATGAGCAGTTCTTC,CASGGLAGYNEQFF
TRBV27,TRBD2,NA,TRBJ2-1,TGTGCCAGCAGTCCGCGCAGACCGGGACTAGAAATCTATGAGCAGTTCTTC,CASSPRRPGLEIYEQFF
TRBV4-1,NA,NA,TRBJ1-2,TGCGCCAGCAGCCAGCCCGTACAGGGTACAGATAACTATGGCTACACCTTC,CASSQPVQGTDNYGYTF
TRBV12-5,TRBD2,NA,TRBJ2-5,TGTGCTAGTGGCTCTAGCGGGAGGGAGACCCAGTACTTC,CASGSSGRETQYF
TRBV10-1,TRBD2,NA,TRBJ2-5,TGCGCTTCCGGGGGGCTAGCGGGAGTCGGAGAGACCCAGTACTTC,CASGGLAGVGETQYF
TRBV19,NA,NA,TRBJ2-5,TGTGCCAGTAGTGGTAGGGGGCAAGAGACCCAGTACTTC,CASSGRGQETQYF
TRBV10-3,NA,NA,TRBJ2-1,TGTGCCATCAGTTCCCGAGGGGGGGGCTGGGCCTACAATGAGCAGTTCTTC,CAISSRGGGWAYNEQFF
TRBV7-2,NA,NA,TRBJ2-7,TGTGCCAGCAGGCCGGGGGAGGCCTACGAGCAGTACTTC,CASRPGEAYEQYF
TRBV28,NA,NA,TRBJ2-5,TGTGCCAGCAGCGAAGGGACGGGGAGGGAGACCCAGTACTTC,CASSEGTGRETQYF
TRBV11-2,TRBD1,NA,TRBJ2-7,TGTGCCAGCAGCTTAAACAGGGGGCCCTCCTACGAGCAGTACTTC,CASSLNRGPSYEQYF
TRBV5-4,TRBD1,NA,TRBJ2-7,TGTGCCAGCAGCTGGGGAGGACAGGGATCAATCTCCTACGAGCAGTACTTC,CASSWGGQGSISYEQYF
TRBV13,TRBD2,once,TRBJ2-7,TGTGCCAGCAGCCCCATTGGACTAGCGGGCTCCTACGAGCAGTACTTC,CASSPIGLAGSYEQYF
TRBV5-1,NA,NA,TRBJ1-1,TGCGCCAGCAGCGTAACAGCCGACACTGAAGCTTTCTTT,CASSVTADTEAFF
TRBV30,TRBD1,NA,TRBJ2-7,TGTGCCTGGAGTGTAGATGGGACAGCCCGGTACGAGCAGTACTTC,CAWSVDGTARYEQYF
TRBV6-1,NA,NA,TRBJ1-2,TGTGCCAGTATCGTTGGACAGCGTACAAACTATGGCTACACCTTC,CASIVGQRTNYGYTF
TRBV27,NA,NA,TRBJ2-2,TGTGCCAGCAGGACGGAGGCCGGGGAGCTGTTTTTT,CASRTEAGELFF
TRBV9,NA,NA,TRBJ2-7,TGTGCCAGCAGCTCTCATCGGGGGACGGAGCAGTACTTC,CASSSHRGTEQYF
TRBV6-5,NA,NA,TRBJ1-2,TGTGCCAGCCTTCCGGGACAAGGGGGTGGCTACACCTTC,CASLPGQGGGYTF
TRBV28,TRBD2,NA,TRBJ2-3,TGTGCCAGCAGACCGGGACTAGCCCCAGATACGCAGTATTTT,CASRPGLAPDTQYF
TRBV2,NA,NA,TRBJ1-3,TGTGCCAGCAGTGGAAGGGGGTCTGGAAACACCATATATTTT,CASSGRGSGNTIYF
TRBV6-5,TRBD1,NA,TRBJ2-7,TGTGCCAGCAGACGGGGACAGGGCGAGCAGTACTTC,CASRRGQGEQYF
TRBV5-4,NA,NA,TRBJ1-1,TGTGCGCAGAAGAGGAGGGGCTCGCCAGAAGCTTTCTTT,CAQKRRGSPEAFF
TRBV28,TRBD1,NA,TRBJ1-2,TGTGCCAGCAGCCCAAACGGACAGGGCAACTATGGCTACACCTTC,CASSPNGQGNYGYTF
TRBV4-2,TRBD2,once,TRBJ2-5,TGTGCCAGCAGCCAAGGGGACGGGACTAGCGGGAGAGGGGGGCAAGAGACCCAGTACTTC,CASSQGDGTSGRGGQETQYF
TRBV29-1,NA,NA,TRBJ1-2,TGCAGCGTTGTGGAGGGGTCCCAGAACTATGGCTACACCTTC,CSVVEGSQNYGYTF
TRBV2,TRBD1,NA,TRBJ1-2,TGTGCCAGCAGTTACAGGGGAACCTATGGCTACACCTTC,CASSYRGTYGYTF
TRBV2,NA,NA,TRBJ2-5,TGTGCCAGCACAGGGGCCGAGACCCAGTACTTC,CASTGAETQYF
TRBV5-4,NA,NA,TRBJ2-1,TGTGCCAGCACCCCGGACTTTTACAATGAGCAGTTCTTC,CASTPDFYNEQFF
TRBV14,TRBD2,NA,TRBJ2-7,TGTGCCAGCAGCCAGGGGACTAGCGGGATCCACTCCTACGAGCAGTACTTC,CASSQGTSGIHSYEQYF
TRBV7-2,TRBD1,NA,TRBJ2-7,TGTGCCAGCAGCCTACTGGACAGGGACGAGCAGTACTTC,CASSLLDRDEQYF
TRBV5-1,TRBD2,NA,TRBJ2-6,TGCGCCAGCAGCTTTTGGGGTGGGGCTAGCGGGACAGGGGCCAACGTCCTGACTTTC,CASSFWGGASGTGANVLTF
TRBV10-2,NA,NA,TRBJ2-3,TGCGCCAGCAGTGGCAGGGAGGAATATACGCAGTATTTT,CASSGREEYTQYF
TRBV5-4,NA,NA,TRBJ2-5,TGTGCCAGCGGTGGGACAATCCAAGAGACCCAGTACTTC,CASGGTIQETQYF
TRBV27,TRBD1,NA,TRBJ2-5,TGTGCCAGCAGCCATCGATACGGTACAGGGGAAAAAGAGACCCAGTACTTC,CASSHRYGTGEKETQYF
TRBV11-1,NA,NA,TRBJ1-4,TGTGCCAGCAGCCCGGGGGGCTATGAAAAACTGTTTTTT,CASSPGGYEKLFF
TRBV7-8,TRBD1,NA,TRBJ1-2,TGTGCCAGCAGCCTTAGACCCCGTCCGACAGGGGGCGATGGCTACACCTTC,CASSLRPRPTGGDGYTF
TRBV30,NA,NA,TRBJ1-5,TGTGCCTGGAGCGCGGGGCCGCGGGCTGATAGCAATCAGCCCCAGCATTTT,CAWSAGPRADSNQPQHF
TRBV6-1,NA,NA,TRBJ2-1,TGTGCCAGCAGTGAGCCCCCTCGACTCAATGAGCAGTTCTTC,CASSEPPRLNEQFF
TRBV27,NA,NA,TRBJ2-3,TGTGCCAGCAGCCCGGGACTTCCCAGCACAGATACGCAGTATTTT,CASSPGLPSTDTQYF
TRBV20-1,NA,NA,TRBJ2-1,TGCAGTGCTCGAACCGCGTGGGAGCAGTTCTTC,CSARTAWEQFF
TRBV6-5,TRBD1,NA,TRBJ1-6,TGTGCCAGCAGTTCTACAGGGGGCTCCTATAATTCACCCCTCCACTTT,CASSSTGGSYNSPLHF
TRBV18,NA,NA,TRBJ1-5,TGTGCCAGCTCACCACGCCAGGGTAGGCAGCCCCAGCATTTT,CASSPRQGRQPQHF
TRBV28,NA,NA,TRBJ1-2,TGTGCCAGCAGCAACTACCGGGCCGGGGGGAATGGCTACACCTTC,CASSNYRAGGNGYTF
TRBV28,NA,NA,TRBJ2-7,TGTGCCAGCAGCCCCTCACCGGGAACCTACGAGCAGTACTTC,CASSPSPGTYEQYF